The source of this TCR beta chain is a study of cytomegalovirus exposure and HLA in healthy donors. 60 Vbeta and 13 Jbeta primers were used in PCR. Repertoires were generated with immunoSEQ multiplex PCR, while TCRdb's copy carries only in-frame clones and drops some. The specimen's table records roughly 30,000 clones. The CDR3 sequence is 13 residues long. CDR1 SGHTA and CDR2 FQGTGA come from the germline V gene. V lost 5 bases, J lost 8 bases, and 10 bases lay in between. The TCR was taken from a female donor in good health and CMV-seronegative. Sequencing input: PBMCs. V is TRBV7-3 and J is TRBJ1-6, with no clear D. CDR3 region: CASSQRRDSPLHF. CDR3 nucleotides: TGTGCCAGCAGCCAAAGGAGAGATTCACCCCTCCACTTT.